The following is a T cell receptor (beta chain) sequence with its context. TCRdb's copy holds only in-frame clones and misses some; the assay was immunoSEQ multiplex PCR. The repertoire includes about 57,000 clones, approximately 90% of them detected once, and about 0.99% sits in the top ten. This specimen comes from a study of control samples from healthy donors and cancer patients. Germline CDR1 SNHLY, CDR2 FYNNEI. The CDR3 length is 14 residues. The ends were cut back, 7 bases at V and 0 bases at J, with 9 bases in the middle. The TCR sequence derives from a man aged 25-45 years with colorectal cancer. The chain combines TRBV2 with TRBJ2-2; tentatively, D is TRBD2 (5 bases). The sequencing input was PBMCs. The CDR3 coding sequence is TGTGCCAGCATTGGACTGACGAACACCGGGGAGCTGTTTTTT. Its protein product is CASIGLTNTGELFF.